This TCR beta chain is drawn from a study of Ad26.COV2.S vaccination and SARS-CoV-2 variants. Study summary: Ad26.COV2.S was injected intramuscularly once or twice, 56 days apart.

Whole-study results and caveats: Breadth and depth estimates from TCRs may understate total T cell responses. Recipients of vaccine and of placebo showed similar breadth of their non-spike TCR repertoires.

The germline V gene has CDR1 SEHNR and CDR2 FQNEAQ (reference sequence). This CDR3 is 15 amino acids long. V lost 5 bases, J lost 5 bases, and 18 bases lay in between. Treatment defined: around 19 received Ad26.COV2.S at low or high dose, single or two shots; about 5 received placebo; per-sample allocation not given. Specimen acquisition occurred on day 63 following the initial vaccine or placebo injection. It was Wuhan-strain SARS-CoV-2 spike that the Ad26 vaccine vector expressed. With respect to this clone: Antigen unknown.

Clones were read by immunoSEQ multiplex PCR, and TCRdb kept only the in-frame ones, dropping some. The data show more than 300,000 clones, 85% seen once. V gene TRBV7-9 combines with J gene TRBJ1-2, with TRBD1 as a possible D gene (6 bases). This material consisted of peripheral blood, taken in a trial of Ad26.COV2.S vaccine versus placebo. This clonotype was sampled from a person aged 18-60 years who received the Ad26.COV2.S COVID-19 vaccine or a placebo. The CDR3, as DNA: TGTGCCAGCAGCCCCCCCATCGGACAGACATATGGCTACACCTTC. It codes for CASSPPIGQTYGYTF.